This T cell receptor beta chain emerged from a study of blood T cell repertoires in COVID-19. The overall study: The United States, Italy and Spain supplied acute and convalescent COVID-19 samples. PBMCs, B-cell-depleted T cells, or T cells provided the cDNA or gDNA that made up the material.

Source study methods: Scientists estimated how many nucleated cells there were by amplifying reference gene primers. Here immunoSEQ multiplex PCR was the method, and the copy in TCRdb shows in-frame clones only, minus some. The DNA was the basis for D and trimming; V, J and clone size are from that table. The top ten hold 2.5% to 4% of the sample, which has some 250,000 clones, about 68% seen once. The J segment lost 0 bases and the V segment lost 6 bases, leaving 5 bases of the junction unmatched. The V gene's germline CDR1 is SNHLY and CDR2 FYNNEI. The CDR3 contains 16 residues. The sequence was obtained from a woman of 80 years or more with acute or convalescent COVID-19. V and J are TRBV2 and TRBJ2-1, with TRBD2 identical over 10 bases. Sequences were obtained from peripheral blood. CDR3 in amino acids: CASRERLAGSYNEQFF. The DNA for the CDR3 is TGTGCCAGCAGGGAGAGACTAGCGGGCTCCTACAATGAGCAGTTCTTC. The full variable domain, in which reference TRBV2 and TRBJ2-1 provide the parts outside the CDR3, is EPEVTQTPSHQVTQMGQEVILRCVPISNHLYFYWYRQILGQKVEFLVSFYNNEISEKSEIFDDQFSVERPDGSNFTLKIRSTKLEDSAMYFCASRERLAGSYNEQFFGPGTRLTVL.